This T cell receptor (beta chain) was found in a study of PD-1 blockade in classical Hodgkin lymphoma. Study background: Intravenous delivery of nivolumab at 3 mg/kg to patients occurred every 2 weeks.

The data were produced by immunoSEQ multiplex PCR, yet TCRdb's version contains in-frame clones alone and is incomplete. The sample shows around 42,000 clones, approximately 71% of them seen only once. V shed 10 bases and J 3 bases; nucleotides not matched to a gene: 8. This CDR3 contains 13 residues. Germline lookup yields CDR1 MNHNS and CDR2 SASEGT. This clone was seen a single time. Antigen specificity is unknown. Overall study results and limits: Individuals who commenced nivolumab within less than 1 year of ASCT were excluded. Newly diagnosed patients reportedly trailed healthy donors in baseline TCR diversity.

After autologous stem cell transplantation all patients relapsed, and prior brentuximab vedotin exposure differed between cohorts. The clonotype was recovered from a human donor with classical Hodgkin lymphoma. The rearrangement joins TRBV6-1 to TRBJ2-5, with 7 bases lining up with TRBD1. This sample comprised peripheral blood mononuclear cells (PBMCs), obtained at baseline. CDR3 loop: CATLKGAKETQYF. CDR3 coding DNA: TGTGCCACCTTAAAGGGGGCTAAAGAGACCCAGTACTTC.